This passage covers 13 T cell receptor beta chains from one sample sequenced in a study of CD8+CD57+ T cells in acquired aplastic anemia. TCR beta VDJ and CDR3 profiles were obtained from a genomic DNA template. TCRdb called the reads again in MiXCR, with one record for every CDR3 protein. Of 200,000 to 250,000 distinct CDR3 sequences detected, 60% to 65% appear once; the ten largest clones hold approximately 30%. Sequencing was performed on sorted CD4+, CD8+, or CD8+CD57+ T cells (not recorded which) from PBMCs. The receptors were gathered from a human donor in good health.

This clonotype was counted many times. The rearrangement uses TRBV30 and TRBJ2-7; TRBD2 matches at 9 bases. V lost 6 bases, J lost 3 bases, and 6 bases stayed unmatched. CDR1 and CDR2 (germline): GTSNPN, SVGIG (reference sequence). The CDR3 covers 13 residues. This chain's CDR3 is CACDGLAIYEQYF. The DNA of the CDR3 is TGTGCCTGCGATGGACTAGCGATCTACGAGCAGTACTTC.

The chain combines TRBV7-9 with TRBJ1-5, with D tentatively TRBD1 (5 bases). The CDR3 spans 14 residues. Germline CDR1 reads SEHNR; CDR2 reads FQNEAQ (reference sequence). V lost 5 bases to trimming and J lost 0 bases, with 8 bases between them. This CDR3 reads CASSPQASNQPQHF. CDR3 sequence (DNA): TGTGCCAGCAGCCCACAGGCTAGCAATCAGCCCCAGCATTTT.

The chain carries TRBV20-1 and TRBJ2-7; 9 nucleotides line up with TRBD1. CDR1 and CDR2 (germline): DFQATT, SNEGSKA (reference sequence). This CDR3 is 14 amino acids long. Trimming removed 5 bases from V and 2 bases from J; junction bases left unmatched: 7. CDR3 coding DNA: TGCAGTGCTTTTCCCGGGACAGGGACCTACGAGCAGTACTTC. Residues: CSAFPGTGTYEQYF.

This chain uses TRBV7-9 with TRBJ1-2; D is perhaps TRBD1 (6 bases). The CDR3 is 13 amino acids. V was pared by 6 bases and J by 7 bases, with 15 bases between. Per germline, CDR1 SEHNR and CDR2 FQNEAQ (reference sequence). CDR3 loop: CASSPRAGAGYTF. The CDR3 DNA sequence: TGTGCCAGCAGTCCTCGGGCAGGGGCTGGCTACACCTTC. Looking up the rest from reference TRBV7-9 and TRBJ1-2 gives the full variable domain: DTGVSQNPRHKITKRGQNVTFRCDPISEHNRLYWYRQTLGQGPEFLTYFQNEAQLEKSRLLSDRFSAERPKGSFSTLEIQRTEQGDSAMYLCASSPRAGAGYTFGSGTRLTVV.

J is TRBJ2-6 and V is TRBV6-4; TRBD2 is a possible D gene (5 bases). The CDR3 runs to 17 residues. Trimming stripped 2 bases from V and 1 base from J, with 12 bases between. Germline V gives CDR1 MRHNA, CDR2 SNTAGT. CDR3 sequence: CASSDGEGGSGANVLTF. CDR3 coding DNA: TGTGCCAGCAGTGACGGGGAAGGCGGGTCTGGGGCCAACGTCCTGACTTTC.

The chain couples TRBV7-2 to TRBJ2-7; D might be TRBD2 (5 bases). V dropped 1 base and J dropped 6 bases, with 10 bases sitting between them. This CDR3 contains 13 residues. Germline V gene sequence: CDR1 SGHTA, CDR2 FQGNSA. CDR3 sequence (DNA): TGTGCCAGCAGCTTAGGACTAATGGCCGAGCAGTACTTC. The encoded protein is CASSLGLMAEQYF.

V gene TRBV27 combines with J gene TRBJ2-7; 10 positions agree with TRBD1. The ends lost 6 bases at V and 2 bases at J; junction bases unmatched: 4. This CDR3 has 14 amino acids. Germline V CDR1 and CDR2: MNHEY, SMNVEV (reference sequence). CDR3 coding DNA: TGTGCCAGCAGGCCCGGGACAGGGGCCTACGAGCAGTACTTC. Its protein is CASRPGTGAYEQYF.

This clonotype was picked up a small number of times. The gene calls are TRBV7-2 and TRBJ1-1; the D is unclear. V gave up 5 bases and J gave up 5 bases, with 9 bases separating them. The germline gives CDR1 SGHTA, CDR2 FQGNSA. This CDR3 comprises 12 residues. CDR3 nucleotides: TGTGCCAGCAGCCCTGTACGGACTGAAGCTTTCTTT. Translated: CASSPVRTEAFF.

There are a few counts of this clonotype. V usage is TRBV9 and J usage is TRBJ2-7, with D perhaps TRBD1 (6 bases). CDR3 length: 12 amino acids. Trimming left V 4 bases short and J 5 bases short, with 10 bases between. Germline loops: CDR1 SGDLS, CDR2 YYNGEE. CDR3: CASSPTGHEQYF. DNA for the CDR3: TGTGCCAGCAGCCCCACAGGGCACGAGCAGTACTTC.

V is TRBV29-1 and J is TRBJ2-7, with 11 bases matching TRBD1. V lost 5 bases to trimming and J lost 2 bases; unmatched junction nucleotides: 5. From germline, CDR1 is SQVTM and CDR2 ANQGSEA. The CDR3 is 14 residues long. The CDR3 reads CSVSWTGGTYEQYF. The CDR3 nucleotides are TGCAGCGTTAGCTGGACAGGGGGCACCTACGAGCAGTACTTC.

This clonotype was seen repeatedly, ten times or more. V usage is TRBV9 and J usage is TRBJ2-7; D is perhaps TRBD1 (5 bases). V was trimmed by 0 bases and J by 6 bases, leaving 13 bases between them. This CDR3 spans 14 amino acids. Germline-derived CDR1 and CDR2 are SGDLS and YYNGEE. The CDR3 DNA is TGTGCCAGCAGCGTAGATGGGGCCACCGGCGAGCAGTACTTC. This encodes CASSVDGATGEQYF.

This sequence joins TRBV7-2 and TRBJ1-4; no clear D. This CDR3 comprises 12 residues. Germline V CDR1 and CDR2: SGHTA, FQGNSA. V gave up 5 bases and J gave up 3 bases, with 4 bases separating them. The CDR3 DNA reads TGTGCCAGCAGCACCTCTAATGAAAAACTGTTTTTT. This sequence encodes CASSTSNEKLFF.

The chain employs TRBV24-1 and TRBJ2-3; TRBD1 matches at 9 bases. From germline, CDR1 is KGHDR and CDR2 SFDVKD. The ends lost 6 bases at V and 4 bases at J; junction bases unmatched: 4. The CDR3 sequence is 14 residues long. The CDR3 sequence: CATSRGQGSDTQYF. In DNA form, the CDR3 reads TGTGCCACCAGTCGAGGACAGGGGTCAGATACGCAGTATTTT.